There are a few counts of the clone carrying this TCR beta chain. Its matching antigen is unknown. The repertoire was sequenced with immunoSEQ multiplex PCR; TCRdb's copy has only in-frame clones and lacks some. The table has roughly 51,000 clones, approximately 51% seen once. These data originate in a study of cytotoxic CD8 clonotypes in ibrutinib-treated CLL. Study at large: Once patients had received a median approximately eleven months of treatment, range 6 to 36, response samples were obtained.

Study observations and caveats: Rising at ibrutinib response, clonality subsequently fell back toward baseline at progression. Sustained-remission patients were sampled at different times than progressing patients were.

This CDR3 region has 15 residues. The source was PBMCs, collected after 12 months of ibrutinib treatment. This chain connects TRBV21-1 to TRBJ1-5; the table's D call TRBD1 went unverified against the DNA. TRBV21-1 represents a pseudogene. This clonotype was sampled from a human donor with chronic lymphocytic leukemia. CDR3 coding DNA: TGTGCCAGCAGCAAGGGAGCAGGGGAAAGTCAGCCCCAGCATTTT. Translating gives CASSKGAGESQPQHF.